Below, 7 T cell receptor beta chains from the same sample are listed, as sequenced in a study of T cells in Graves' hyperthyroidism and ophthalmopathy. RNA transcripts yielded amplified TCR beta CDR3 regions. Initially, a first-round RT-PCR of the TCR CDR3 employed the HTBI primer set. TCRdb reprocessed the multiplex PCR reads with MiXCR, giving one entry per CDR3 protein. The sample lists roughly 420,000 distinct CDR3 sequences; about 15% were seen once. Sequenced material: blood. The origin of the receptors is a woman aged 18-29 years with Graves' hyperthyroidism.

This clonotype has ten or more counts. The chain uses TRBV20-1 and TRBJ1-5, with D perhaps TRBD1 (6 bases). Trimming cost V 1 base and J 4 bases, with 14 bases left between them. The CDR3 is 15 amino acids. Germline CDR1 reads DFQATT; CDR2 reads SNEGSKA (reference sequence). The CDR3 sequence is CSARVRRGRNQPQHF. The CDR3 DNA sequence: TGCAGTGCTAGAGTCCGCAGGGGTAGGAATCAGCCCCAGCATTTT.

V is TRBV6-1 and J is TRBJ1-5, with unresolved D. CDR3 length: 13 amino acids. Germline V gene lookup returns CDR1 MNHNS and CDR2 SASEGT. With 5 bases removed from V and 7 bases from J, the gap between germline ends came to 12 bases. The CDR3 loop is CASSSLEVQPQHF. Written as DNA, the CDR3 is TGTGCCAGCAGTTCCCTCGAGGTCCAGCCCCAGCATTTT.

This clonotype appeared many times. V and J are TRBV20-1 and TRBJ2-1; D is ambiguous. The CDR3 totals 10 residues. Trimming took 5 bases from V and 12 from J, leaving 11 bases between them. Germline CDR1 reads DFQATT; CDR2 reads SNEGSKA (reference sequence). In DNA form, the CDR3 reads TGCAGTGCTGTGGATTATCGGCAGTTCTTC. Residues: CSAVDYRQFF.

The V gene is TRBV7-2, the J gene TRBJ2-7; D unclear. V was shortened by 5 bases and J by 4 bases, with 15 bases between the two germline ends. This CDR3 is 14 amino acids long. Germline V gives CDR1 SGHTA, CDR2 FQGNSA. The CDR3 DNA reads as TGTGCCAGCAGCCCGCCCGATGGTTGGTACGAGCAGTACTTC. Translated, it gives CASSPPDGWYEQYF.

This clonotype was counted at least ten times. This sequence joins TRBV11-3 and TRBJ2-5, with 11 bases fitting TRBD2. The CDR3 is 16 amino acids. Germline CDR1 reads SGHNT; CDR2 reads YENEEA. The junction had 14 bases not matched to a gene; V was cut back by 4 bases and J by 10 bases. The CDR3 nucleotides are TGTGCCAGCAGCTCACCGCGATGGACTAGCGGGTTTTACCAGTACTTC. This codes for CASSSPRWTSGFYQYF.

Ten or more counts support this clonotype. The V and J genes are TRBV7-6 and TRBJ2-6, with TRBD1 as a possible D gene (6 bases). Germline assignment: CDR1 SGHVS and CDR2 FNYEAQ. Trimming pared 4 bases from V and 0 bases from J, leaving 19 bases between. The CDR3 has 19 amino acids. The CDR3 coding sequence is TGTGCCAGCAGCTCCAGGGGACGGACGGATCTCTCTGGGGCCAACGTCCTGACTTTC. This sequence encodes CASSSRGRTDLSGANVLTF.

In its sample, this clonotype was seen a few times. CDR3 amino acids: CSAREGDNNGYTF. In DNA, the CDR3 is TGCAGTGCTAGAGAAGGAGACAATAATGGCTACACCTTC. V is TRBV20-1 and J is TRBJ1-2; D is uncertain. V was trimmed by 0 bases and J by 6 bases, leaving 11 bases between them. Germline values: CDR1 DFQATT, CDR2 SNEGSKA (reference sequence). The length of the CDR3 is 13 residues.